Listed below are T cell receptor beta chains from one sample, sequenced in a study of blood T cell repertoires in COVID-19. Using immunoSEQ multiplex PCR, the repertoire was profiled, and TCRdb retains in-frame clones only, with some absent. The top ten hold approximately 4.3% of the sample, which has approximately 140,000 clones, about 85% seen once. Sequenced material: PBMCs or T cells enriched from blood (not recorded which). The receptors derive from a woman between 40 and 55 years old who had been exposed to COVID-19. Both conserved end residues are part of each CDR3. The order of the fields is J gene, D gene, V gene, clone size, CDR3 protein, CDR3 DNA. A D gene is named only where the DNA matches it firmly. The listing skips clone size in some rows; elsewhere it reads once, few, many or a size class.

>TRBJ2-7|-|TRBV27|-
CASSLGPTYEQYF
TGTGCCAGCAGTTTGGGCCCAACCTACGAGCAGTACTTC
>TRBJ1-2|-|TRBV6-2/TRBV6-3|-
CASSERAHNYGYTF
TGTGCCAGCAGCGAAAGAGCCCATAACTATGGCTACACCTTC
>TRBJ2-5|TRBD2|TRBV5-1|once
CASSRISGTSGGAETQYF
TGCGCCAGCAGCCGAATCTCCGGGACTAGCGGGGGGGCGGAGACCCAGTACTTC
>TRBJ2-7|-|TRBV7-2|few
CASSSVLTTRDEQYF
TGTGCCAGCAGCTCAGTACTAACTACGCGCGACGAGCAGTACTTC
>TRBJ2-7|TRBD2|TRBV27|few
CASSSFASGYEQYF
TGTGCCAGCAGTTCCTTCGCTAGCGGCTACGAGCAGTACTTC
>TRBJ1-1|-|TRBV4-3|-
CASSQDRASKGDTEAFF
TGCGCCAGCAGCCAAGATCGGGCTTCCAAAGGGGACACTGAAGCTTTCTTT
>TRBJ2-1|TRBD2|TRBV29-1|-
CSVGGGVWPYNEQFF
TGCAGCGTTGGGGGGGGAGTCTGGCCCTACAATGAGCAGTTCTTC
>TRBJ1-1|-|TRBV20-1|-
CSARTGAEAFF
TGCAGTGCCAGGACTGGGGCTGAAGCTTTCTTT
>TRBJ2-3|TRBD2|TRBV12-5|once
CASTGRGGTDTQYF
TGTGCTAGCACCGGGCGGGGGGGCACAGATACGCAGTATTTT
>TRBJ1-5|TRBD1|TRBV6-2/TRBV6-3|-
CASSYTGADQPQHF
TGTGCCAGCAGTTATACAGGGGCGGACCAGCCCCAGCATTTT
>TRBJ2-7|TRBD2|TRBV10-3|once
CAISEPGTSGDYEQYF
TGTGCCATCAGTGAGCCTGGGACTAGCGGGGACTACGAGCAGTACTTC
>TRBJ1-1|-|TRBV7-9|-
CASSLRQLRTEAFF
TGTGCCAGCAGCCTGCGACAGTTGAGGACTGAAGCTTTCTTT
>TRBJ2-4|-|TRBV5-1|-
CASSLGGPNIQYF
TGCGCCAGCAGCTTGGGAGGGCCAAACATTCAGTACTTC
>TRBJ1-2|TRBD1|TRBV19|-
CASSPGTATNYGYTF
TGTGCCAGTAGTCCCGGGACAGCTACTAACTATGGCTACACCTTC
>TRBJ2-7|TRBD2|TRBV9|-
CASSVGGGEEQYF
TGTGCCAGCAGCGTCGGGGGAGGGGAGGAGCAGTACTTC
>TRBJ2-7|-|TRBV4-1|-
CASSQLLGHSYEQYF
TGCGCCAGCAGCCAACTATTGGGACATTCCTACGAGCAGTACTTC
>TRBJ2-7|TRBD1|TRBV10-1|-
CASRGQGAGEQYF
TGCGCCAGCAGAGGACAGGGTGCCGGCGAGCAGTACTTC
>TRBJ1-1|-|TRBV5-4|-
CASSLEQGPEAFF
TGTGCCAGCAGCTTGGAACAGGGCCCTGAAGCTTTCTTT
>TRBJ1-1|-|TRBV29-1|many
CSVGAERGLNTEAFF
TGCAGCGTTGGCGCGGAGAGGGGGTTGAACACTGAAGCTTTCTTT
>TRBJ1-2|-|TRBV5-1|-
CASSLVGVGYTF
TGCGCCAGCAGCTTGGTCGGGGTTGGCTACACCTTC
>TRBJ1-1|-|TRBV12-3/TRBV12-4|-
CSHRRGGTEAFF
TGTTCCCATCGGAGGGGGGGAACTGAAGCTTTCTTT
>TRBJ1-1|-|TRBV9|-
CASSSAGRGTEAFF
TGTGCCAGCAGCTCCGCCGGTCGGGGTACTGAAGCTTTCTTT
>TRBJ2-5|-|TRBV19|-
CASSIGKGKETQYF
TGTGCCAGTAGTATTGGGAAGGGGAAAGAGACCCAGTACTTC
>TRBJ2-6|TRBD1|TRBV7-9|-
CASSLSRWDRGAGANVLTF
TGTGCCAGCAGCTTATCGCGCTGGGACAGGGGGGCTGGGGCCAACGTCCTGACTTTC
>TRBJ1-5|-|TRBV7-9|-
CASSLKGGNQPQHF
TGTGCCAGCAGCCTTAAGGGGGGCAATCAGCCCCAGCATTTT
>TRBJ2-2|TRBD1|TRBV6-5|once
CATSGQNIYGELFF
TGTGCCACCTCGGGACAGAATATATACGGGGAGCTGTTTTTT
>TRBJ2-3|-|TRBV6-2/TRBV6-3|-
CASSYHTDTQYF
TGTGCCAGCAGTTACCACACAGATACGCAGTATTTT
>TRBJ1-2|TRBD1|TRBV10-3|-
CAISERIAGTGSYGYTF
TGTGCCATCAGTGAAAGGATTGCGGGGACAGGCAGTTATGGCTACACCTTC
>TRBJ1-2|-|TRBV7-8|-
CASSLKGHRYGYTF
TGTGCCAGCAGCTTGAAGGGACACCGCTATGGCTACACCTTC
>TRBJ1-2|-|TRBV25-1|once
CASSESGWVINYGYTF
TGTGCCAGCAGTGAATCGGGATGGGTGATTAACTATGGCTACACCTTC
>TRBJ2-3|-|TRBV11-2|-
CASLDNSLTDTQYF
TGTGCCAGCTTGGATAATAGCCTCACAGATACGCAGTATTTT
>TRBJ1-1|-|TRBV5-1|-
CASSLETGTEAFF
TGCGCCAGCAGCCTCGAAACGGGCACTGAAGCTTTCTTT
>TRBJ1-2|-|TRBV12-5|few
CASVYLDGTYWTSNYGYTF
TGTGCTAGTGTCTATTTGGATGGTACCTACTGGACTAGCAACTATGGCTACACCTTC
>TRBJ1-1|TRBD1|TRBV18|-
CASSPSGGRKDTEAFF
TGTGCCAGCTCACCCTCAGGGGGTCGCAAGGACACTGAAGCTTTCTTT
>TRBJ2-3|TRBD2|TRBV11-2|-
CASSRTSGKDTQYF
TGTGCCAGCAGCCGGACTAGCGGGAAGGATACGCAGTATTTT
>TRBJ1-4|-|TRBV11-2|-
CASSLARRPNEKLFF
TGTGCCAGCAGCTTGGCCCGGAGACCTAATGAAAAACTGTTTTTT
>TRBJ1-5|-|TRBV7-9|-
CASSLGAGGKGRQHF
TGTGCCAGCAGCTTAGGTGCCGGGGGGAAAGGGCGCCAGCATTTT
>TRBJ2-3|TRBD2|TRBV6-5|once
CASSRGGSTDTQYF
TGTGCCAGCAGTCGCGGGGGAAGCACAGATACGCAGTATTTT
>TRBJ2-7|-|TRBV6-5|once
CASSQNRVYEQYF
TGTGCCAGCAGTCAGAACAGGGTATACGAGCAGTACTTC
>TRBJ1-2|-|TRBV7-2|once
CASSPPGGARGYTF
TGTGCCAGCAGCCCCCCGGGCGGGGCTCGTGGCTACACCTTC
>TRBJ2-1|-|TRBV11-3|-
CASSSDREQFF
TGTGCCAGCAGCTCCGACAGGGAGCAGTTCTTC
>TRBJ1-2|TRBD1|TRBV2|-
CASRADRAGYGYTF
TGTGCCAGCAGAGCCGACAGGGCTGGCTATGGCTACACCTTC
>TRBJ2-1|TRBD1|TRBV11-3|once
CASSLGGQGAQQFF
TGTGCCAGCAGCTTAGGGGGACAGGGGGCCCAGCAGTTCTTC
>TRBJ1-5|-|TRBV6-5|-
CASSYSAGGTGQPQHF
TGTGCCAGCAGTTACTCGGCAGGAGGGACGGGTCAGCCCCAGCATTTT
>TRBJ2-2|TRBD2|TRBV9|-
CASSISGSGGELFF
TGTGCCAGCAGCATTAGCGGGAGTGGCGGGGAGCTGTTTTTT
>TRBJ1-1|TRBD1|TRBV24-1|-
CATPSRDRDRQVVLNTEAFF
TGTGCCACCCCATCCCGGGACAGGGACCGGCAGGTGGTTCTGAACACTGAAGCTTTCTTT
>TRBJ2-1|-|TRBV20-1|-
CSGYRAYEQFF
TGCAGTGGTTACAGGGCATATGAGCAGTTCTTC
>TRBJ1-1|-|TRBV11-2|-
CASSLRREPNTEAFF
TGTGCCAGCAGCTTACGCCGGGAGCCGAACACTGAAGCTTTCTTT
>TRBJ2-1|-|TRBV10-3|-
CASRGIPGVDEQFF
TGTGCCTCCCGGGGGATCCCGGGGGTCGATGAGCAGTTCTTC
>TRBJ2-2|TRBD1|TRBV15|-
CATSRGQGVSTGELFF
TGTGCCACCAGCAGAGGACAGGGGGTGAGCACCGGGGAGCTGTTTTTT
>TRBJ2-2|-|TRBV15|-
CATSRDYTGELFF
TGTGCCACCAGTCGGGACTACACCGGGGAGCTGTTTTTT
>TRBJ2-5|TRBD2|TRBV15|once
CATSRETQRGSPVAAQYF
TGTGCCACCAGCAGAGAGACCCAGCGGGGAAGCCCCGTCGCGGCCCAGTACTTC
>TRBJ2-3|TRBD1|TRBV4-2|once
CASSPKGGQGERGATDTQYF
TGTGCCAGCAGCCCCAAGGGGGGACAGGGGGAAAGAGGGGCCACAGATACGCAGTATTTT
>TRBJ2-1|-|TRBV7-2|-
CASSLDHSSNEQFF
TGTGCCAGCAGCTTAGACCACAGTAGCAATGAGCAGTTCTTC
>TRBJ2-3|-|TRBV28|-
CASSKAGSHTDTQYF
TGTGCCAGCAGTAAGGCGGGGTCTCATACAGATACGCAGTATTTT
>TRBJ1-4|-|TRBV28|-
CASSEQGSGKKLFF
TGTGCCAGCAGTGAACAGGGAAGTGGTAAAAAACTGTTTTTT
>TRBJ1-3|-|TRBV5-1|-
CASSSSALGAGNTIYF
TGCGCCAGCAGCTCGTCGGCCCTAGGGGCTGGAAACACCATATATTTT